These 25 T cell receptor beta chains were all obtained from the same sample, sequenced in a study of beta chain features in type 1 diabetes. The entirety of the isolated RNA underwent reverse transcription, so expressed TCRB transcripts were sequenced. Using immunoSEQ multiplex PCR, the repertoire was profiled, and TCRdb retains in-frame clones only, with some absent. The sample carries around 240,000 clones, about 10% recorded once. Material: naive CD4+ T cells from blood. The source is a woman aged 18-29 years in good health.

In this sample, this clone turned up a few times. The chain recombines TRBV9 with TRBJ1-2; 12 bases agree with TRBD1. The CDR3 covers 17 residues. Germline loops: CDR1 SGDLS, CDR2 YYNGEE. The V and J ends lost 1 base and 4 bases, in that order; junction bases with no gene match: 8. CDR3 in amino acids: CASSVTPGQGASYGYTF. The DNA for the CDR3 is TGTGCCAGCAGCGTAACACCGGGACAGGGGGCGAGCTATGGCTACACCTTC.

The genes are TRBV9 and TRBJ2-3, with TRBD2 matching over 8 bases. J gave up 6 bases and V 0 bases, and 3 bases lay outside the gene matches. This CDR3 spans 14 amino acids. Germline CDR1 and CDR2: SGDLS and YYNGEE. The CDR3, as DNA: TGTGCCAGCAGCGTAGCGCCTAGCGGGGATACGCAGTATTTT. Translation: CASSVAPSGDTQYF.

The V gene is TRBV11-1, the J gene TRBJ2-5; 7 bases agree with TRBD1. V lost 5 bases, J lost 9 bases, and 9 bases stayed unmatched. Germline CDR1 is SGHAT and CDR2 is FQDESV (reference sequence). The CDR3 is 13 amino acids. As DNA, the CDR3 is TGTGCCAGCAGCAACCGGGACACAGGGGCCCAGTACTTC. This gives the protein CASSNRDTGAQYF.

This clone was seen many times. The chain is built from TRBV7-9 and TRBJ2-5; 9 bases are shared with TRBD2. Germline V gene lookup returns CDR1 SEHNR and CDR2 FQNEAQ (reference sequence). With 4 bases clipped from V and 4 bases from J, the junction kept 10 bases outside the gene matches. The CDR3 is 16 amino acids. CDR3 sequence reads: CASSYRGEAGGETQYF. CDR3 nucleotides: TGTGCCAGCAGCTACCGAGGGGAAGCGGGAGGAGAGACCCAGTACTTC.

The chain recombines TRBV5-1 with TRBJ2-7; TRBD1 aligns across 8 bases. From germline, CDR1 is SGHRS and CDR2 YFSETQ. The CDR3 has 14 amino acids. Trimming took 4 bases from V and 3 from J; bases not matched to a gene: 6. The CDR3 is CASSISGGVYEQYF. CDR3 nucleotides: TGCGCCAGCAGCATCTCAGGGGGCGTCTACGAGCAGTACTTC.

This clone turned up a few times. The rearrangement uses TRBV5-1 and TRBJ2-2, with D unresolved. CDR3 size: 13 residues. Trimming stripped 0 bases from V and 7 bases from J, with 7 bases between. Looked up from germline, CDR1 is SGHRS and CDR2 is YFSETQ. The CDR3 spells CASSLGAIGELFF. CDR3 coding DNA: TGCGCCAGCAGCTTGGGGGCAATCGGGGAGCTGTTTTTT. The complete variable domain, with remaining parts taken from reference TRBV5-1 and TRBJ2-2, reads KAGVTQTPRYLIKTRGQQVTLSCSPISGHRSVSWYQQTPGQGLQFLFEYFSETQRNKGNFPGRFSGRQFSNSRSEMNVSTLELGDSALYLCASSLGAIGELFFGEGSRLTVL.

This clone has a handful of counts. The V call is TRBV5-1, the J call TRBJ1-1; D is possibly TRBD1 (5 bases). The germline gives CDR1 SGHRS, CDR2 YFSETQ. The CDR3 is 16 residues long. Trimming removed 4 bases at V and 1 base at J, with 17 bases between. CDR3 nucleotides: TGCGCCAGCAGCCTAGGGGATGGGAGGCCGAACACTGAAGCTTTCTTT. It codes for CASSLGDGRPNTEAFF.

This clone appeared a few times. The chain links TRBV18 to TRBJ2-2, with no clear D. The CDR3 loop spans 17 amino acids. Germline CDR1 and CDR2: KGHSH and LQKENI. V lost 3 bases and J 0 bases, leaving 14 bases between the germline ends. For the CDR3, the DNA is TGTGCCAGCTCACCGGGCCGTCCAGCTTCGAACACCGGGGAGCTGTTTTTT. Translation gives CASSPGRPASNTGELFF.

J is TRBJ2-3 and V is TRBV7-9; 10 bases are a match to TRBD2. This CDR3 has 14 amino acids. V lost 6 bases and J lost 5; bases outside the gene matches: 5. Germline V gene lookup returns CDR1 SEHNR and CDR2 FQNEAQ (reference sequence). In DNA form, the CDR3 reads TGTGCCAGCAGTCTAGCGGGAGATTTAGATACGCAGTATTTT. Translating it yields CASSLAGDLDTQYF. Using reference TRBV7-9 and TRBJ2-3 for the parts outside the CDR3, the full variable domain is DTGVSQNPRHKITKRGQNVTFRCDPISEHNRLYWYRQTLGQGPEFLTYFQNEAQLEKSRLLSDRFSAERPKGSFSTLEIQRTEQGDSAMYLCASSLAGDLDTQYFGPGTRLTVL.

The V call is TRBV4-1, the J call TRBJ1-5; TRBD1 agrees at 8 bases. Looked up from germline, CDR1 is MGHRA and CDR2 is YSYEKL. The V gene end was trimmed by 1 base and the J gene end by 5 bases; junction bases not matched to a gene: 7. The length of the CDR3 is 16 residues. The chain's CDR3 is CASSQAGRGLDQPQHF. CDR3 sequence (DNA): TGCGCCAGCAGCCAAGCGGGCAGGGGGCTCGATCAGCCCCAGCATTTT.

This clone occurred a few times. Other DNA sequences in this specimen translate into the identical CDR3. The rearrangement uses TRBV5-1 and TRBJ1-1, with TRBD1 matching 7 bases. The length of the CDR3 is 14 residues. The germline gives CDR1 SGHRS, CDR2 YFSETQ. V shed 0 bases and J 5 bases; nucleotides not matched to a gene: 4. The CDR3: CASSLDRGGTEAFF. The DNA of the CDR3 is TGCGCCAGCAGCTTGGACAGGGGTGGAACTGAAGCTTTCTTT.

The CDR3 region is CASRASLNTEAFF. DNA for the CDR3: TGTGCCAGCCGAGCTAGCTTGAACACTGAAGCTTTCTTT. The chain couples TRBV7-9 to TRBJ1-1, with D unresolved. CDR3 length equals 13 residues. Germline lookup yields CDR1 SEHNR and CDR2 FQNEAQ (reference sequence). V lost 8 bases, J lost 0 bases, and 10 bases lay in between.

This clone has just a few counts. The rearrangement joins TRBV6-6 to TRBJ2-7; the D is unclear. Trimming stripped 2 bases from V and 8 bases from J, with 10 bases between. Germline lookup yields CDR1 MNHNY and CDR2 SVGAGI (reference sequence). This CDR3 comprises 12 residues. In DNA form, the CDR3 reads TGTGCCAGCAGTTACGTGAGCTCGCAGCAGTACTTC. Translation: CASSYVSSQQYF.

V and J are TRBV2 and TRBJ2-5; 7 bases are a match to TRBD2. Germline V gene sequence: CDR1 SNHLY, CDR2 FYNNEI. This CDR3 has 13 residues. V lost 7 bases to trimming and J lost 2 bases; unmatched junction nucleotides: 4. Here the CDR3 DNA reads TGTGCCAGCAAGGCGGGAGTGCAAGAGACCCAGTACTTC. Translated, it gives CASKAGVQETQYF.

There are a few counts of this clone. The genes are TRBV2 and TRBJ2-7; 8 bases are a match to TRBD1. V trimming: 3 bases; J trimming: 3 bases; junction bases outside the gene matches: 7. The germline CDR1 and CDR2 sequences are SNHLY and FYNNEI. This CDR3 spans 15 amino acids. CDR3: CASSEIIGQGYEQYF. CDR3 nucleotides: TGTGCCAGCAGTGAGATAATAGGACAGGGCTACGAGCAGTACTTC. The variable domain in full, with the rest retrieved from reference TRBV2 and TRBJ2-7, is EPEVTQTPSHQVTQMGQEVILRCVPISNHLYFYWYRQILGQKVEFLVSFYNNEISEKSEIFDDQFSVERPDGSNFTLKIRSTKLEDSAMYFCASSEIIGQGYEQYFGPGTRLTVT.

This clone has more than one count but fewer than ten. Written as DNA, the CDR3 is TGTGCCAGCAGCTTTTCGCAACGGAGTGAAGCTTTCTTT. As protein: CASSFSQRSEAFF. The J gene is TRBJ1-1, the V gene TRBV7-2; D is unclear. The CDR3 extends over 13 amino acids. CDR1 SGHTA and CDR2 FQGNSA come from the germline V gene. Trimming shortened V by 3 bases and J by 7 bases, and 12 bases separated the two germline ends.

This clone was detected only a few times. V usage is TRBV28 and J usage is TRBJ2-5; 10 nucleotides match TRBD2. The V gene end was trimmed by 2 bases and the J gene end by 5 bases; junction bases not matched to a gene: 2. The germline gives CDR1 MDHEN, CDR2 SYDVKM. This CDR3 comprises 14 residues. This CDR3 is CASSLSGGVETQYF. The CDR3 DNA reads TGTGCCAGCAGTTTAAGCGGGGGGGTCGAGACCCAGTACTTC.

The chain is built from TRBV7-2 and TRBJ1-3, with D uncertain. Germline lookup yields CDR1 SGHTA and CDR2 FQGNSA. There are 13 residues in the CDR3. The V end lost 2 bases, the J end lost 0 bases, and 2 bases lay between the germline ends. In nucleotides, the CDR3 is TGTGCCAGCAGCTTATACTCTGGAAACACCATATATTTT. This encodes CASSLYSGNTIYF.

This rearrangement joins TRBV5-6 to TRBJ1-2, with a tentative D call TRBD1 (5 bases). Germline CDR1 SGHDT, CDR2 YYEEEE. The CDR3 has 14 amino acids. Trimming left V 2 bases short and J 8 bases short, with 16 bases between. CDR3 residues: CASSFRQLIYGYTF. CDR3 nucleotides: TGTGCCAGCAGCTTTCGACAGCTGATCTACGGCTACACCTTC. The full variable domain, with the rest looked up from reference TRBV5-6 and TRBJ1-2, is DAGVTQSPTHLIKTRGQQVTLRCSPKSGHDTVSWYQQALGQGPQFIFQYYEEEERQRGNFPDRFSGHQFPNYSSELNVNALLLGDSALYLCASSFRQLIYGYTFGSGTRLTVV.

The gene calls are TRBV5-6 and TRBJ1-1; no firm D call. The germline CDR1 and CDR2 sequences are SGHDT and YYEEEE. V gave up 0 bases and J gave up 2 bases, with 23 bases separating them. The CDR3 is 19 residues long. The CDR3 DNA reads as TGTGCCAGCAGCTTGGGACGGGTCAGACGGGGTGGGAAAAACACTGAAGCTTTCTTT. Translation gives CASSLGRVRRGGKNTEAFF.

This clone turned up a few times. The J gene is TRBJ2-7, the V gene TRBV7-2; D is perhaps TRBD2 (5 bases). V was trimmed by 4 bases and J by 6 bases, leaving 22 bases between them. The CDR3 is 16 amino acids. Germline V gene lookup returns CDR1 SGHTA and CDR2 FQGNSA. CDR3 in DNA: TGTGCCAGCAGCTCTAACGCCGGGAACCGGGCGGTCGAGCAGTACTTC. This sequence encodes CASSSNAGNRAVEQYF.

This clone was counted only a few times. V usage is TRBV7-3 and J usage is TRBJ2-3; D is unresolved. Germline CDR1 SGHTA, CDR2 FQGTGA. The CDR3 is 14 residues long. The V end was cut by 1 base, the J end by 2 bases, with 7 bases between. CDR3 in DNA: TGTGCCAGCAGCTTAAATAGTTACACAGATACGCAGTATTTT. It encodes CASSLNSYTDTQYF.

This clone was seen a few times. One end of the junction varies from germline; a read error may be responsible. The V and J genes are TRBV19 and TRBJ2-1; 7 nucleotides align to TRBD1. Germline-derived CDR1 and CDR2 are LNHDA and SQIVND (reference sequence). CDR3 length equals 14 residues. CDR3 amino acids: CASSIRGPANVQFF. The CDR3 DNA is TGTGCCAGTAGTATAAGGGGGCCGGCAAATGTGCAGTTCTTC.

In its sample, this clone was seen a few times. This sequence joins TRBV18 and TRBJ1-1, with 8 nucleotides matching TRBD1. The CDR3 sequence is 15 residues long. Trimming at V came to 6 bases and at J to 3 bases, leaving 9 bases not matched to a gene. Germline CDR1 and CDR2: KGHSH and LQKENI. CDR3 region: CASSRDRGEDTEAFF. CDR3 nucleotides: TGTGCCAGCTCGCGTGACAGGGGTGAGGACACTGAAGCTTTCTTT.

The gene calls are TRBV30 and TRBJ2-1; 7 bases are a match to TRBD2. This CDR3 comprises 21 residues. Germline V gene data show CDR1 as GTSNPN and CDR2 as SVGIG (reference sequence). J was trimmed by 0 bases and V by 0 bases; bases with no gene match: 20. Written as DNA, the CDR3 is TGTGCCTGGAGTGTAGAGGGTAGCGGGTCTCGAGCCCCAAGCTCCTACAATGAGCAGTTCTTC. It specifies CAWSVEGSGSRAPSSYNEQFF.